This entry features one TCR beta chain sequence. Its antigen is not yet known. Base qualities are not at hand, and no much larger clone is one base apart. The trim is 6 bases for V and 4 bases for J, with a gap of 17 bases between the germline ends. The CDR3, cysteine through phenylalanine, is 15 amino acids long. Only the CDR3 DNA stays, 45 bases, in frame from base 1. The germline V gene supplies CDR1 LGHNT and CDR2 FRNRAP. The trial excluded patients who had a history of autoimmune disease or were on systemic immunosuppression. Peripheral blood for TCR sequencing was drawn from every dose cohort at baseline, at cycle 4 day 1 and at cycle 7 day 1. The samples were taken from a phase I, first-in-human, multicenter, open-label dose-escalation trial of ivuxolimab. Adults with locally advanced or metastatic melanoma, renal cell, hepatocellular, or head and neck squamous cell carcinoma were enrolled in the trial. CD4+ and CD8+ T cells were sorted separately from peripheral blood before TCR sequencing.

The entry originates in a study of OX40 agonist ivuxolimab in advanced cancers. In terms of the full investigation: The costimulatory receptor OX40 (CD134) was targeted by ivuxolimab, a fully human IgG2 agonistic monoclonal antibody. Intravenous ivuxolimab was administered to patients every 2 weeks at six dose levels: 0.01, 0.1, 0.3, 1.5, 3 and 10 mg/kg. Among the 52 dose-escalation patients, 19 had hepatocellular carcinoma, 15 melanoma, 9 renal cell carcinoma and 9 head and neck cancer. The dose-escalation cohort was approximately 83% male with a mean age of around 64 years, ranging from roughly 20 to 80. Prior anti-PD-1, anti-PD-L1 or anti-CTLA-4 therapy was permitted, and 35% to 40% of dose-escalation patients had received checkpoint inhibitors. Three dose-escalation patients achieved partial responses, one with hepatocellular carcinoma and two with cutaneous melanoma. The point of sequencing TCRbeta in the periphery was to test whether ivuxolimab changed TCR sequence diversity and drove clonal T-cell expansion. The paper describes the monotherapy dose-escalation part (N = 52 patients) of the phase I trial of ivuxolimab.

General conclusions and limits of the study: Clonal expansion of both CD4+ and CD8+ blood T cells was observed from baseline to week 6 at doses 0.1 to 3.0 mg/kg. In the 0.1-3.0 mg/kg groups, partial responders were among the patients with the lowest normalized peripheral clonal expansion, particularly in CD8+ T cells. Antigen specificity was not determined for the clonally expanded peripheral T cells. Low levels of normalized T-cell clonal expansion were also shown by some nonresponding patients. After ivuxolimab, expanded clones were on average more numerous among CD8+ T cells than among CD4+ T cells.

Genomic DNA was extracted from sorted cells for sequencing of the TCRbeta CDR3 region. The immunoSEQ Assay was used for sequencing of TCRbeta CDR3 regions. The clones in this table, taken by TCRdb from immuneACCESS, are in-frame only. Not every clone is retained; where verified, under half of the shortfall comes from an unresolved V gene, and the cause of the rest is unknown. For this sample the table gives tens of thousands of clones, of which more than 90% were detected only once. The ten largest clones take up more than 4% of the sample. This TCR was sampled from an adult with an advanced solid tumor such as melanoma, head and neck, liver or kidney cancer. Recombination connected TRBV12-5 to TRBJ2-3; the D gene assignment is perhaps TRBD1 or TRBD2, with each matching 5 bases. The sample in question was CD4+ or CD8+ T cells sorted from blood, obtained in a trial of the OX40 agonist ivuxolimab. CDR3 protein: CASGKTGLGADTQYF. The DNA sequence is TGTGCTAGTGGGAAGACTGGGTTGGGGGCAGATACGCAGTATTTT.